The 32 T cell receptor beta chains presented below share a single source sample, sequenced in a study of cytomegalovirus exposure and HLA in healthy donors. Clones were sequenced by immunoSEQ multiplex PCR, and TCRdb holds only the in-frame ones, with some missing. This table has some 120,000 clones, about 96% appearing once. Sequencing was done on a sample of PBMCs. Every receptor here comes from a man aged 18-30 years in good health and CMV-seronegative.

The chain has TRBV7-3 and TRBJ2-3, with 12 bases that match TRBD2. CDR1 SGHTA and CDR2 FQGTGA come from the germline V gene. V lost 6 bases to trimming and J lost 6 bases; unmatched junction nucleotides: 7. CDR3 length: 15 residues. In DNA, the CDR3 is TGTGCCAGCAGTTCGACTAGCGGGAGTTGGGATACGCAGTATTTT. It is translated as CASSSTSGSWDTQYF. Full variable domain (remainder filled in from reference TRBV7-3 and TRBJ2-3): GAGVSQTPSNKVTEKGKYVELRCDPISGHTALYWYRQSLGQGPEFLIYFQGTGAADDSGLPNDRFFAVRPEGSVSTLKIQRTERGDSAVYLCASSSTSGSWDTQYFGPGTRLTVL.

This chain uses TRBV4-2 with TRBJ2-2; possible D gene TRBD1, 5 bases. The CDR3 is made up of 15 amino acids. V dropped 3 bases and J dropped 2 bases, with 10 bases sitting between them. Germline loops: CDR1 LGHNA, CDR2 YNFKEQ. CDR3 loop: CASSHDRFNTGELFF. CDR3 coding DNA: TGTGCCAGCAGCCACGACAGATTTAACACCGGGGAGCTGTTTTTT.

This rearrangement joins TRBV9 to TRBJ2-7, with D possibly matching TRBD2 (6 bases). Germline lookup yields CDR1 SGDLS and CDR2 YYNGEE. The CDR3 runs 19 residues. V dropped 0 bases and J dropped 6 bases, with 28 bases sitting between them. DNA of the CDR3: TGTGCCAGCAGCGTAGGGTTGTTTGGAGGGGTTCCTCCCTCTCGCGAGCAGTACTTC. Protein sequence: CASSVGLFGGVPPSREQYF.

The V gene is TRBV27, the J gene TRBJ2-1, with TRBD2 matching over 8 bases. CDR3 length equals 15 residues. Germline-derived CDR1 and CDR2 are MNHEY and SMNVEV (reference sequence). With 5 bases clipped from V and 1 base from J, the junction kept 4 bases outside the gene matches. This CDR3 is CASSIIAGSYNEQFF. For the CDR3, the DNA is TGTGCCAGCAGTATCATAGCGGGATCCTACAATGAGCAGTTCTTC.

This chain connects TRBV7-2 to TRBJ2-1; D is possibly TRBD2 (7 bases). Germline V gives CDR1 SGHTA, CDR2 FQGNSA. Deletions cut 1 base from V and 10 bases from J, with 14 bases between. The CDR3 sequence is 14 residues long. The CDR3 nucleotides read TGTGCCAGCAGCTTAGAAGGGGGAGGGAGGGAGCAGTTCTTC. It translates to CASSLEGGGREQFF.

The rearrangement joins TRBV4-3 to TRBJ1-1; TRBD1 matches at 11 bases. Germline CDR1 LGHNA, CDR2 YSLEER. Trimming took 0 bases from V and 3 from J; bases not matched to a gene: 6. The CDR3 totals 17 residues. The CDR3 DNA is TGCGCCAGCAGCCAAGATGGGACAGGGGGAGGGTACACTGAAGCTTTCTTT. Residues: CASSQDGTGGGYTEAFF.

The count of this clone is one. The CDR3 nucleotides read TGTGCCAGCAGTTACGCGGGGGGGACCCACTATGGCTACACCTTC. It yields the protein CASSYAGGTHYGYTF. The J gene is TRBJ1-2, the V gene TRBV6-6; D might be TRBD1 (5 bases). The V gene lost 2 bases and the J gene lost 3 bases, with 13 bases spanning the gap. From germline, CDR1 is MNHNY and CDR2 SVGAGI (reference sequence). This CDR3 has 15 amino acids.

The CDR3, as DNA: TGTGCCTGGAAGGGGACAGGGTTCCACGAGCAGTACTTC. It translates to CAWKGTGFHEQYF. The chain uses TRBV30 and TRBJ2-7; 9 nucleotides match TRBD1. The CDR3 sequence is 13 residues long. The J segment lost 5 bases and the V segment lost 4 bases, leaving 6 bases of the junction unmatched. CDR1 and CDR2 (germline): GTSNPN, SVGIG (reference sequence).

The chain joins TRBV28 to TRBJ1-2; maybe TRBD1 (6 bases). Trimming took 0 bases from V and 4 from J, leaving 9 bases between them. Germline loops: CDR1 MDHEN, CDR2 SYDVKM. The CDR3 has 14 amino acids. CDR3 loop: CASSLWDSGYGYTF. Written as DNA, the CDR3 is TGTGCCAGCAGTTTATGGGACAGTGGCTATGGCTACACCTTC.

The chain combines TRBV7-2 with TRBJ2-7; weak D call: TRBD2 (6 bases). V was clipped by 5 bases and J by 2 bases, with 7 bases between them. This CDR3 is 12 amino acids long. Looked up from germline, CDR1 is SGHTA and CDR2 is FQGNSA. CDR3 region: CASSRLAYEQYF. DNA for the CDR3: TGTGCCAGCAGCCGACTAGCCTACGAGCAGTACTTC.

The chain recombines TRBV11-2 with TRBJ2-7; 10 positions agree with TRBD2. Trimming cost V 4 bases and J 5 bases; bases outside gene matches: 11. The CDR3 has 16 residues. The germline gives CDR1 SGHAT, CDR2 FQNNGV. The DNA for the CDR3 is TGTGCCAGCAGCTCCCCCATAGCGGGAGGTCGCCACGAGCAGTACTTC. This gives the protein CASSSPIAGGRHEQYF.

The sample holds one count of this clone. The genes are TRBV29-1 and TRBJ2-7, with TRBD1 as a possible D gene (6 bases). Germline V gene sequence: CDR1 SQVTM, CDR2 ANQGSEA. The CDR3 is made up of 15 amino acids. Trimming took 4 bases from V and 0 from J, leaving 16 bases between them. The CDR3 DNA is TGCAGCGTTGTACTCGGGGACACCATCTCCTACGAGCAGTACTTC. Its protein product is CSVVLGDTISYEQYF.

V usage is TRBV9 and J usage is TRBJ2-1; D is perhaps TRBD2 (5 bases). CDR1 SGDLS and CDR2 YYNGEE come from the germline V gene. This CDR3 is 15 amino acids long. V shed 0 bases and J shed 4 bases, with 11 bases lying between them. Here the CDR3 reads CASSVAIAPYNEQFF. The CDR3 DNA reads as TGTGCCAGCAGCGTAGCGATAGCGCCGTACAATGAGCAGTTCTTC.

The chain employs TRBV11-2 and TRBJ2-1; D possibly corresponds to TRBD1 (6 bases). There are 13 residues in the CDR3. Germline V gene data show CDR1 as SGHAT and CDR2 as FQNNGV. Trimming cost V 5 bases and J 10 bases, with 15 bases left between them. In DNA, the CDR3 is TGTGCCAGCAGCCCTGGGGGCCGAGCCGAGCAGTTCTTC. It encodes CASSPGGRAEQFF.

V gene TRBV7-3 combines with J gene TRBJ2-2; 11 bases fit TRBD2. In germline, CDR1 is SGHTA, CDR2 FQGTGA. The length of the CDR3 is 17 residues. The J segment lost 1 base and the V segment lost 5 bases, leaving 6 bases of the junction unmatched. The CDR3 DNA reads TGTGCCAGCAGCCCCATGGGACTAGCGGTGAACACCGGGGAGCTGTTTTTT. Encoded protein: CASSPMGLAVNTGELFF.

Here the CDR3 reads CASSLASGQGAREQYF. CDR3 DNA: TGTGCCAGCAGTTTGGCCTCGGGACAGGGGGCGAGGGAGCAGTACTTC. This chain connects TRBV6-5 to TRBJ2-7; 12 nucleotides line up with TRBD1. The germline gives CDR1 MNHEY, CDR2 SVGAGI. Unmatched junction bases numbered 11, after V lost 4 bases and J lost 7 bases. The CDR3 is 16 residues long.

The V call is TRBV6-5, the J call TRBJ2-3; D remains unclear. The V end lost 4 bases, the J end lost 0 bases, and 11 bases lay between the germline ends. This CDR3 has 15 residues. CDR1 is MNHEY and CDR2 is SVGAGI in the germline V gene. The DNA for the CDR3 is TGTGCCAGCAGTTCCCCGACTGATAGCACAGATACGCAGTATTTT. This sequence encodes CASSSPTDSTDTQYF.

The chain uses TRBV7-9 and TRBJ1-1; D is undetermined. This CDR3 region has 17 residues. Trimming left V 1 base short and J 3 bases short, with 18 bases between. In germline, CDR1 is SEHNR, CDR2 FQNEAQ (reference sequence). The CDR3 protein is CASSLVGSGRPDTEAFF. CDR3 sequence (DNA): TGTGCCAGCAGCTTAGTAGGTTCAGGCCGGCCGGACACTGAAGCTTTCTTT.

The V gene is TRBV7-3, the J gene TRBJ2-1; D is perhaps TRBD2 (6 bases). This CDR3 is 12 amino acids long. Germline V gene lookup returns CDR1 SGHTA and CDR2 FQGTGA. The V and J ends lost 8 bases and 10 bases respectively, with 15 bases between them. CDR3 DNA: TGTGCCAGCCGGCGGGATCAAGGGGAGCAGTTCTTC. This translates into CASRRDQGEQFF.

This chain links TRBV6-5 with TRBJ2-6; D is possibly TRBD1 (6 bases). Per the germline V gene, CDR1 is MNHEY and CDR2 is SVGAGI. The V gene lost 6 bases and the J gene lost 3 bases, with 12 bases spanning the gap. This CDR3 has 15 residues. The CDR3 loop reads CASSLDRSGANVLTF. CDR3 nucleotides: TGTGCCAGCAGCCTCGACAGGAGTGGGGCCAACGTCCTGACTTTC.

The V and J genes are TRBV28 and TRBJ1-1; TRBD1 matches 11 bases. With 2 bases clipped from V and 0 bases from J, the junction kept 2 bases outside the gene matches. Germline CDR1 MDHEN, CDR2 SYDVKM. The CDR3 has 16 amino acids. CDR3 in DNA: TGTGCCAGCAGTTTAGGGGGACAGGGGGTGAACACTGAAGCTTTCTTT. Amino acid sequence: CASSLGGQGVNTEAFF.

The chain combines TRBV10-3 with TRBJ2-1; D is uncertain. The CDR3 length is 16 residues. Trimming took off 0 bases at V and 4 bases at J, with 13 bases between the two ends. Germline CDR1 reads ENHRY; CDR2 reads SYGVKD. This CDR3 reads CAISESIPNSYNEQFF. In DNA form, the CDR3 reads TGTGCCATCAGTGAGTCAATACCGAACAGTTACAATGAGCAGTTCTTC.

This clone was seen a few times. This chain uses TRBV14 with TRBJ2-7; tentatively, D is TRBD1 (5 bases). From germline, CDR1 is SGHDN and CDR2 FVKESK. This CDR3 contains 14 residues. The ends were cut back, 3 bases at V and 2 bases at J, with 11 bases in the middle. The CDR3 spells CASSHMTATYEQYF. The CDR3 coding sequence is TGTGCCAGCAGCCATATGACAGCGACCTACGAGCAGTACTTC.

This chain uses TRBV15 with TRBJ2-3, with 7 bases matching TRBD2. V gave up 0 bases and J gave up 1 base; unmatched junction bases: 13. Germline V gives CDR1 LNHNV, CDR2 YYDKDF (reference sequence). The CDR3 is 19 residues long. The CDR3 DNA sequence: TGTGCCACCAGCAGAGATTCCGGCTCGGGGGGTGGGGGCACAGATACGCAGTATTTT. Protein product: CATSRDSGSGGGGTDTQYF.

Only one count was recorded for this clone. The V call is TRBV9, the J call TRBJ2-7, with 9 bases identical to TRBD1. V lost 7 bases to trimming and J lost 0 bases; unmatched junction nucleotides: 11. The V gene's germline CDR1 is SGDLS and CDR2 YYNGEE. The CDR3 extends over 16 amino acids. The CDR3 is CASLVTGQGSSYEQYF. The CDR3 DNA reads TGTGCCAGCCTAGTTACCGGACAGGGGAGCTCCTACGAGCAGTACTTC.

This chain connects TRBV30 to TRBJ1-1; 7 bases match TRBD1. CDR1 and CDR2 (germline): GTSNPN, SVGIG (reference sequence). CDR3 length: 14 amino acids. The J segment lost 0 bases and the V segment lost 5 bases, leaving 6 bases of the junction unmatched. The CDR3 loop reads CAWDSGTVNTEAFF. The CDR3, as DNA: TGTGCCTGGGACTCCGGGACAGTGAACACTGAAGCTTTCTTT. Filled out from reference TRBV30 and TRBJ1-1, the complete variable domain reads SQTIHQWPATLVQPVGSPLSLECTVEGTSNPNLYWYRQAAGRGLQLLFYSVGIGQISSEVPQNLSASRPQDRQFILSSKKLLLSDSGFYLCAWDSGTVNTEAFFGQGTRLTVV.

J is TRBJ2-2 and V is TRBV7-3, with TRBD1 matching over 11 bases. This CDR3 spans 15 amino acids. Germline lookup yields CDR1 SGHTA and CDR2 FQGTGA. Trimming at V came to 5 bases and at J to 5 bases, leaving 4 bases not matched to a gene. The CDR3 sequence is CASSPDRGRTGELFF. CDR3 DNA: TGTGCCAGCAGCCCGGACAGGGGGCGTACCGGGGAGCTGTTTTTT.

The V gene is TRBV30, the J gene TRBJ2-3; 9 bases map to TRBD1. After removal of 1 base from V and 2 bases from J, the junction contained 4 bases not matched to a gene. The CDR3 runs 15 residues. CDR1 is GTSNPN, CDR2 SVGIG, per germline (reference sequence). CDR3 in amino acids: CAWSAGDRDTDTQYF. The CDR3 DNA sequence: TGTGCCTGGAGTGCAGGGGACAGGGACACAGATACGCAGTATTTT.

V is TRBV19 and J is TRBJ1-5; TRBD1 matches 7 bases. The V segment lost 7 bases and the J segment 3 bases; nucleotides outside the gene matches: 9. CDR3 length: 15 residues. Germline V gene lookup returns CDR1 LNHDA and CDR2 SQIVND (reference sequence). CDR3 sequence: CASTNTGALNQPQHF. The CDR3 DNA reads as TGTGCCAGTACCAATACAGGGGCCCTCAATCAGCCCCAGCATTTT.

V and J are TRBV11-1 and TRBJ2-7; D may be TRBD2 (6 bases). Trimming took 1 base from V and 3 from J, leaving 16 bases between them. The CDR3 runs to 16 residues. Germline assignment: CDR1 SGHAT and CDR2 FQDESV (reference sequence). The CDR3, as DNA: TGTGCCAGCAGCTTAGGTCCTAGCGCAGAAGACTACGAGCAGTACTTC. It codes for CASSLGPSAEDYEQYF.

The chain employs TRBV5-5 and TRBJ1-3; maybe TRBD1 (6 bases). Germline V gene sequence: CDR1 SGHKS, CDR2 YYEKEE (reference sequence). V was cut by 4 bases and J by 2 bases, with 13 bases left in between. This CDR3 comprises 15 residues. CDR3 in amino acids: CASSPNRDTGNTIYF. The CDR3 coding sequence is TGTGCCAGCAGCCCGAACAGGGATACTGGAAACACCATATATTTT. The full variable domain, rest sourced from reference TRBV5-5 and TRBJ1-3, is DAGVTQSPTHLIKTRGQQVTLRCSPISGHKSVSWYQQVLGQGPQFIFQYYEKEERGRGNFPDRFSARQFPNYSSELNVNALLLGDSALYLCASSPNRDTGNTIYFGEGSWLTVV.

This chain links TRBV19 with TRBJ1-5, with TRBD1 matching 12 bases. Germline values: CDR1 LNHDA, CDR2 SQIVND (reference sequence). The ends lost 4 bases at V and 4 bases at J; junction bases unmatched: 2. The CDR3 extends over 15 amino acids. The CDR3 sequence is CASSRDRGLNQPQHF. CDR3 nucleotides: TGTGCCAGTAGTAGGGACAGGGGGCTGAATCAGCCCCAGCATTTT.